The 30 T cell receptor beta chains below were found in one sample sequenced in a study of identical twins. Using its own MiXCR run on the 5' RACE reads, TCRdb lists one record per CDR3 protein. The sample has around 680,000 distinct CDR3 sequences, under 9% seen once. The same data also contributed to another study, on yellow fever vaccine responses in identical twins.

Source material: PBMCs. These receptors all stem from a woman aged 18-29 years in good health.

This clonotype was observed a handful of times. The chain employs TRBV5-1 and TRBJ2-5, with D possibly TRBD2 on 8 matching bases. V gave up 4 bases and J gave up 4 bases, with 23 bases separating them. CDR3 length equals 17 residues. CDR1 and CDR2 (germline): SGHRS, YFSETQ. The CDR3 here is CASSPTGGPNRGETQYF. CDR3 nucleotides: TGCGCCAGCAGCCCGACGGGGGGGCCGAACAGGGGAGAGACCCAGTACTTC. Looking up the rest from reference TRBV5-1 and TRBJ2-5 gives the full variable domain: KAGVTQTPRYLIKTRGQQVTLSCSPISGHRSVSWYQQTPGQGLQFLFEYFSETQRNKGNFPGRFSGRQFSNSRSEMNVSTLELGDSALYLCASSPTGGPNRGETQYFGPGTRLLVL.

CDR3 coding DNA: TGTGCCAGCAGCCGCAGGGGAGGGACCACAGATACGCAGTATTTT. Translation gives CASSRRGGTTDTQYF. The V and J genes are TRBV7-3 and TRBJ2-3, with D possibly TRBD2 on 7 matching bases. The CDR3 runs 15 residues. CDR1 and CDR2 (germline): SGHTA, FQGTGA. V shed 5 bases and J shed 2 bases, with 14 bases lying between them.

In this sample, this clonotype turned up many times. The chain has TRBV7-9 and TRBJ2-2; no clear D. This CDR3 has 12 amino acids. The ends were cut back, 2 bases at V and 5 bases at J, with 3 bases in the middle. Germline V lookup: CDR1 SEHNR, CDR2 FQNEAQ (reference sequence). The DNA for the CDR3 is TGTGCCAGCAGCTTACTTACCGGGGAGCTGTTTTTT. This gives the protein CASSLLTGELFF.

Only a few counts were recorded for this clonotype. The CDR3 nucleotides read TGTGCCAGCAGTTACTCTCCGGGAGGGGACAATGAGCAGTTCTTC. This encodes CASSYSPGGDNEQFF. The chain links TRBV6-5 to TRBJ2-1, with 8 bases matching TRBD2. Germline CDR1 reads MNHEY; CDR2 reads SVGAGI. The V and J ends lost 0 bases and 5 bases, in that order; junction bases with no gene match: 3. The CDR3 contains 15 residues.

Worth noting for this clonotype: At one end the junction does not follow the germline gene, possibly because of a read error. J is TRBJ2-5 and V is TRBV6-6; TRBD2 agrees at 9 bases. Germline values: CDR1 MNHNY, CDR2 SVGAGI (reference sequence). The CDR3 runs to 12 residues. The CDR3 spells CASSNPGLAPHF. The CDR3 nucleotides are TGTGCCAGCAGTAATCCGGGACTAGCCCCCCACTTC.

This clonotype was seen at least ten times. The rearrangement links TRBV12-3 or TRBV12-4 to TRBJ2-1, with D unresolved. This CDR3 is built from 15 residues. The V end was cut by 6 bases, the J end by 1 base, with 13 bases between. The CDR3 protein is CASRDDPSSYNEQFF. CDR3 coding DNA: TGTGCCAGCAGAGACGACCCGTCATCCTACAATGAGCAGTTCTTC.

The sample holds a few counts of this clonotype. The chain joins TRBV7-9 to TRBJ2-7; D call uncertain. In germline, CDR1 is SEHNR, CDR2 FQNEAQ (reference sequence). V lost 7 bases to trimming and J lost 2 bases, with 12 bases between them. The CDR3 is 13 amino acids. The CDR3 nucleotides read TGTGCCAGCAAGGGCAGGCACACCTACGAGCAGTACTTC. As protein: CASKGRHTYEQYF.

This clonotype was observed a handful of times. The gene calls are TRBV20-1 and TRBJ2-7; D is unclear. The CDR3 sequence is 12 residues long. Germline assignment: CDR1 DFQATT and CDR2 SNEGSKA (reference sequence). V lost 6 bases and J 4 bases, leaving 13 bases between the germline ends. Here the CDR3 DNA reads TGCAGTGCCGAATACCGCCTTTACGAGCAGTACTTC. This encodes CSAEYRLYEQYF.

This clonotype was seen more than once but under ten times. This rearrangement joins TRBV4-3 to TRBJ2-1, with 11 bases that match TRBD2. The CDR3 sequence is 16 residues long. Losses at the gene ends were 4 bases for V and 9 bases for J; bases not matched to a gene: 11. The germline CDR1 and CDR2 sequences are LGHNA and YSLEER. Here the CDR3 reads CASSLTVAGGPGEQFF. The CDR3 nucleotides read TGCGCCAGCAGCCTTACGGTAGCGGGAGGGCCAGGTGAGCAGTTCTTC.

This clonotype was recorded a few times. The rearrangement links TRBV20-1 to TRBJ2-5, with no clear D. CDR1 is DFQATT and CDR2 is SNEGSKA in the germline V gene (reference sequence). The CDR3 consists of 12 residues. Trimming took off 2 bases at V and 5 bases at J, with 9 bases between the two ends. The CDR3 region has the DNA TGCAGTGCTAGAATTAGTATGGAGACCCAGTACTTC. Amino acid sequence: CSARISMETQYF.

The chain employs TRBV5-1 and TRBJ2-1, with 7 nucleotides matching TRBD2. Germline CDR1 is SGHRS and CDR2 is YFSETQ. The CDR3 has 15 residues. With V trimmed by 4 bases and J by 2 bases, 6 bases remained unmatched. The CDR3 region has the DNA TGCGCCAGCAGCGGGGGGGTTAGCCCCTACAATGAGCAGTTCTTC. It yields the protein CASSGGVSPYNEQFF.

As for this clonotype: The germline gene is not matched at one end of the junction; a read error may be the cause. V usage is TRBV12-3 or TRBV12-4 and J usage is TRBJ2-3; D is possibly TRBD2 (6 bases). The CDR3 extends over 14 amino acids. CDR3 coding DNA: TGTGCCAGGAGTTCCTCCGGGACTCCGGATACGCAGTATTTT. It is translated as CARSSSGTPDTQYF.

The chain links TRBV5-5 to TRBJ1-1; D not resolved. From germline, CDR1 is SGHKS and CDR2 YYEKEE (reference sequence). Trimming left V 0 bases short and J 0 bases short, with 9 bases between. This CDR3 comprises 15 residues. The CDR3 here is CASSLVQVVNTEAFF. The CDR3 nucleotides read TGTGCCAGCAGCTTGGTGCAGGTAGTGAACACTGAAGCTTTCTTT.

This clonotype turned up a few times. The gene calls are TRBV2 and TRBJ1-2, with D possibly TRBD1 on 5 matching bases. CDR3 size: 16 residues. V was trimmed by 2 bases and J by 5 bases, leaving 18 bases between them. Germline CDR1 is SNHLY and CDR2 is FYNNEI. CDR3 nucleotides: TGTGCCAGCAGTGAATCAGCGTCAGGGAGAGGGTATGGCTACACCTTC. This sequence encodes CASSESASGRGYGYTF.

The sample holds many counts of this clonotype. The chain joins TRBV29-1 to TRBJ2-5; 7 positions match TRBD2. The CDR3 sequence is 15 residues long. Germline CDR1 reads SQVTM; CDR2 reads ANQGSEA. J was trimmed by 5 bases and V by 7 bases; bases with no gene match: 16. The CDR3 loop reads CSAGETSVLGETQYF. The DNA of the CDR3 is TGCAGCGCTGGGGAAACTAGCGTGCTGGGGGAGACCCAGTACTTC.

Ten or more counts support this clonotype. The rearrangement links TRBV6-2 or TRBV6-3 to TRBJ2-7, with D maybe TRBD2 (6 bases). Per germline, CDR1 MNHEY and CDR2 SVGEGT. The germline V and J ends were trimmed by 1 base and 2 bases, with 9 bases remaining between them. The CDR3 is 14 residues long. CDR3 nucleotides: TGTGCCAGCAGTTACTTTGCGGGGCCCTACGAGCAGTACTTC. Translating it yields CASSYFAGPYEQYF.

The rearrangement links TRBV7-3 to TRBJ2-1, with D tentatively TRBD2 (5 bases). This CDR3 is built from 16 residues. Trimming left V 6 bases short and J 0 bases short, with 15 bases between. Germline CDR1 SGHTA, CDR2 FQGTGA. As DNA, the CDR3 is TGTGCCAGCAGGCGAACCGGGGTTAGCTCCTACAATGAGCAGTTCTTC. As protein: CASRRTGVSSYNEQFF.

This clonotype occurred many times. J is TRBJ2-1 and V is TRBV27, with D tentatively TRBD2 (6 bases). The V end lost 4 bases, the J end lost 7 bases, and 11 bases lay between the germline ends. CDR1 MNHEY and CDR2 SMNVEV come from the germline V gene (reference sequence). This CDR3 is built from 13 residues. In nucleotides, the CDR3 is TGTGCCAGCAGTTCGGCGGGAAGGAATGAGCAGTTCTTC. This codes for CASSSAGRNEQFF.

This clonotype has a handful of counts. The rearrangement links TRBV5-1 to TRBJ2-1; 9 bases are a match to TRBD1. Per the germline V gene, CDR1 is SGHRS and CDR2 is YFSETQ. There are 15 residues in the CDR3. V lost 6 bases, J lost 5 bases, and 9 bases stayed unmatched. CDR3 sequence (DNA): TGCGCCAGCATCGTAACAGGGGGCTCGAACAATGAGCAGTTCTTC. It yields the protein CASIVTGGSNNEQFF.

The V call is TRBV3-1, the J call TRBJ2-2, with D unresolved. Germline V gene data show CDR1 as LGHDT and CDR2 as YNNKEL (reference sequence). V was trimmed by 1 base and J by 0 bases, leaving 6 bases between them. CDR3 size: 15 residues. CDR3 coding DNA: TGTGCCAGCAGCCAAGTTGAAGCGAACACCGGGGAGCTGTTTTTT. Translated: CASSQVEANTGELFF. Variable domain in full (rest from reference TRBV3-1 and TRBJ2-2): DTAVSQTPKYLVTQMGNDKSIKCEQNLGHDTMYWYKQDSKKFLKIMFSYNNKELIINETVPNRFSPKSPDKAHLNLHINSLELGDSAVYFCASSQVEANTGELFFGEGSRLTVL.

This clonotype was picked up a small number of times. The chain's CDR3 is CASSVRGSEETQYF. The CDR3 DNA reads TGTGCCAGCAGCGTAAGGGGGTCGGAGGAGACCCAGTACTTC. The V gene is TRBV7-9, the J gene TRBJ2-5, with D possibly matching TRBD1 (6 bases). Trimming took off 5 bases at V and 5 bases at J, with 15 bases between the two ends. Germline lookup yields CDR1 SEHNR and CDR2 FQNEAQ (reference sequence). The CDR3 has 14 residues. Complete variable domain (other parts from reference TRBV7-9 and TRBJ2-5): DTGVSQNPRHKITKRGQNVTFRCDPISEHNRLYWYRQTLGQGPEFLTYFQNEAQLEKSRLLSDRFSAERPKGSFSTLEIQRTEQGDSAMYLCASSVRGSEETQYFGPGTRLLVL.

The J gene is TRBJ2-2, the V gene TRBV18, with a tentative D call TRBD2 (7 bases). Trimming removed 2 bases from V and 0 bases from J, with 13 bases in between. Per germline, CDR1 KGHSH and CDR2 LQKENI. The CDR3 length is 17 residues. CDR3: CASSPGGGTTNTGELFF. In DNA form, the CDR3 reads TGTGCCAGCTCACCAGGCGGGGGCACCACGAACACCGGGGAGCTGTTTTTT.

This clonotype was seen at least ten times. In DNA, the CDR3 is TGCAGCGGTAGCGGGAGGACGAACACCGGGGAGCTGTTTTTT. It is translated as CSGSGRTNTGELFF. The V and J genes are TRBV29-1 and TRBJ2-2; 10 nucleotides align to TRBD2. The CDR3 contains 14 residues. The germline CDR1 and CDR2 sequences are SQVTM and ANQGSEA. Unmatched junction bases numbered 2, after V lost 7 bases and J lost 0 bases.

This clonotype was counted only a few times. The DNA for the CDR3 is TGCAGCGTTGGGACAGAGGGTCCCTACGAGCAGTACTTC. Amino acids: CSVGTEGPYEQYF. The V and J genes are TRBV29-1 and TRBJ2-7, with a tentative D call TRBD1 (6 bases). CDR1 and CDR2 from the germline V gene are SQVTM and ANQGSEA. CDR3 length equals 13 residues. The V end was cut by 4 bases, the J end by 2 bases, with 12 bases between.

The V call is TRBV20-1, the J call TRBJ2-5, with TRBD2 identical over 12 bases. This CDR3 spans 18 amino acids. The germline CDR1 and CDR2 sequences are DFQATT and SNEGSKA (reference sequence). Trimming took 6 bases from V and 6 from J; bases not matched to a gene: 20. CDR3 sequence (DNA): TGCAGTGCCGGCGGTTTAGGGCTAGCGGGGGGGATTGATAAGACCCAGTACTTC. Its protein product is CSAGGLGLAGGIDKTQYF.

V is TRBV27 and J is TRBJ2-1; the match to TRBD2 covers 8 bases. The V gene's germline CDR1 is MNHEY and CDR2 SMNVEV (reference sequence). The junction had 17 bases not matched to a gene; V was cut back by 6 bases and J by 10 bases. The CDR3 loop spans 16 amino acids. The CDR3 nucleotides read TGTGCCAGCAGCACTCCGGGACTAGGGGGTTCAATGGAGCAGTTCTTC. This sequence encodes CASSTPGLGGSMEQFF.

The chain is built from TRBV7-3 and TRBJ2-1; 11 bases line up with TRBD2. The CDR3 has 16 residues. Germline CDR1 is SGHTA and CDR2 is FQGTGA. J was trimmed by 4 bases and V by 4 bases; bases with no gene match: 6. The CDR3 bases are TGTGCCAGCAGCTCAGATAGCGGGGGGGGGTACAATGAGCAGTTCTTC. Translated, it gives CASSSDSGGGYNEQFF.

This rearrangement joins TRBV28 to TRBJ1-1; TRBD1 might be the D (5 bases). V lost 8 bases and J lost 4, with 17 bases in between. CDR1 is MDHEN and CDR2 is SYDVKM in the germline V gene. The CDR3 spans 14 residues. The CDR3, as DNA: TGTGCCAGCCTCTGGGGGGGAGCGGGCACTGAAGCTTTCTTT. Its protein product is CASLWGGAGTEAFF. The complete variable domain, with remaining parts taken from reference TRBV28 and TRBJ1-1, reads DVKVTQSSRYLVKRTGEKVFLECVQDMDHENMFWYRQDPGLGLRLIYFSYDVKMKEKGDIPEGYSVSREKKERFSLILESASTNQTSMYLCASLWGGAGTEAFFGQGTRLTVV.

This clonotype was seen repeatedly, ten times or more. The chain has TRBV5-1 and TRBJ1-1, with D unresolved. Germline loops: CDR1 SGHRS, CDR2 YFSETQ. V gave up 0 bases and J gave up 0 bases, with 6 bases separating them. The CDR3 length is 14 residues. DNA for the CDR3: TGCGCCAGCAGCTTGGCAGCGATGAACACTGAAGCTTTCTTT. It codes for CASSLAAMNTEAFF.

The table lists this clonotype with many counts. The gene calls are TRBV28 and TRBJ2-4; TRBD2 agrees at 11 bases. From germline, CDR1 is MDHEN and CDR2 SYDVKM. V was pared by 5 bases and J by 1 base, with 13 bases of the junction left unmatched. There are 19 residues in the CDR3. The CDR3 spells CASSLEISGRAAAKNIQYF. The DNA for the CDR3 is TGTGCCAGCAGTCTAGAAATTAGCGGGAGGGCCGCGGCCAAAAACATTCAGTACTTC.